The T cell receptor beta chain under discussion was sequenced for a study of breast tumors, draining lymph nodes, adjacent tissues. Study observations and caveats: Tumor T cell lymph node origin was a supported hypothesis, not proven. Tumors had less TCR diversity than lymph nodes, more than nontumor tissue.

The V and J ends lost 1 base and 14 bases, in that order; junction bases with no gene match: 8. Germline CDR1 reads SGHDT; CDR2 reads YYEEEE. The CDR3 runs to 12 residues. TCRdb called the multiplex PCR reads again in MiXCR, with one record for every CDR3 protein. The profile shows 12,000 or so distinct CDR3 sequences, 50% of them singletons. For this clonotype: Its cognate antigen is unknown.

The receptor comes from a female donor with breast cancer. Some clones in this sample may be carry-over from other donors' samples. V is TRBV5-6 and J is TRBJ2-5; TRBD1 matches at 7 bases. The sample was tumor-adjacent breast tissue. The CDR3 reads CASSLRGPEPYF. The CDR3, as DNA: TGTGCCAGCAGCTTGAGGGGGCCAGAGCCATACTTC.